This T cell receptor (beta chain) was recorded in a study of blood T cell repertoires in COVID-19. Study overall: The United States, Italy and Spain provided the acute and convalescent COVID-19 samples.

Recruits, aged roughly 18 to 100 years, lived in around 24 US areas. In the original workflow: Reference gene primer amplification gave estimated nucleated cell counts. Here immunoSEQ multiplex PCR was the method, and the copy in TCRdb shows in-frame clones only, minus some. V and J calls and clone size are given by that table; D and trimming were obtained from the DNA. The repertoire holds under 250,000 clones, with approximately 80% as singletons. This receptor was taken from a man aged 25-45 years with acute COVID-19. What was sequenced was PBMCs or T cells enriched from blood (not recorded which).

CDR3 bases: TGCAGCGTTGAAGAAGGGACAGGGAAGCGGAACACTGAAGCTTTCTTT. Its protein is CSVEEGTGKRNTEAFF. The chain links TRBV29-1 to TRBJ1-1; the match to TRBD1 covers 9 bases. The V segment lost 0 bases and the J segment 1 base; nucleotides outside the gene matches: 6. This CDR3 is 16 amino acids long. In germline, CDR1 is SQVTM, CDR2 ANQGSEA.